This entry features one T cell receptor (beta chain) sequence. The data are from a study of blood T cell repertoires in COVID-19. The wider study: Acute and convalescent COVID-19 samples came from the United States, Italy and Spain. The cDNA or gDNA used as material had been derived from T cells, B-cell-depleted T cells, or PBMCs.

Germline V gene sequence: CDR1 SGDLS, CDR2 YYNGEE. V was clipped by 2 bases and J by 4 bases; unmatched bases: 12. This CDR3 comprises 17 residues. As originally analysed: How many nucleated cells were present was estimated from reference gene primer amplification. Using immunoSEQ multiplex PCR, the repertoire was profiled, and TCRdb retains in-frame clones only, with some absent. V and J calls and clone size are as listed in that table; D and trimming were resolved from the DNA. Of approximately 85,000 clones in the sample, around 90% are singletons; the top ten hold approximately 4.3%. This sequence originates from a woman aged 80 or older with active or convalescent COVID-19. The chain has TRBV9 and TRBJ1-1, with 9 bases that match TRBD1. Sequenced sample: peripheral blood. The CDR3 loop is CASSVRDRGIGSTEAFF. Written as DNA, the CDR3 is TGTGCCAGCAGCGTCAGAGACAGGGGGATTGGGAGCACTGAAGCTTTCTTT.